The T cell receptor (beta chain) under discussion was sequenced for a study of control samples from healthy donors and cancer patients. The method was immunoSEQ multiplex PCR; TCRdb's version includes in-frame clones alone and lacks a portion of them. The table has 110,000 to 150,000 clones, about 94% seen once; the top ten hold 14%. This receptor was obtained from a man aged 55 to 69 with colorectal cancer. Sequencing was done on a sample of PBMCs.

The CDR3 region is CAIRPGQGGGIQYF. Here the CDR3 DNA reads TGTGCCATCAGGCCGGGACAGGGGGGAGGCATTCAGTACTTC. V usage is TRBV10-3 and J usage is TRBJ2-4; 11 bases match TRBD1. V was pared by 6 bases and J by 9 bases, with 7 bases of the junction left unmatched. Germline V CDR1 and CDR2: ENHRY, SYGVKD. The CDR3 is made up of 14 amino acids.